This TCR beta chain was sequenced for a study of cytomegalovirus exposure and HLA in healthy donors. Study-level information: Researchers found that just over 80% of some 400 genotyped donors fell within the Caucasian-associated ancestry cluster.

The PCR made use of 60 Vbeta and 13 Jbeta primers. Clones were read by immunoSEQ multiplex PCR, and TCRdb kept only the in-frame ones, dropping some. The sample has fewer than 200,000 clones; under 85% are singletons. General study results and limits: Productive rates of about 87% or about 30% were seen for most TCR beta V segments in an earlier analysis.

In nominal health when sampled, donors likely had unrecorded immune exposures nonetheless. Turning to this clone: Its antigen is unknown.

CDR1 MNHEY and CDR2 SMNVEV come from the germline V gene (reference sequence). The CDR3 covers 16 residues. Trimming cost V 4 bases and J 4 bases; bases outside gene matches: 7. This TCR derives from a woman in her late teens or twenties in good health and CMV-seropositive. The chain joins TRBV27 to TRBJ2-3; TRBD2 matches at 11 bases. The sample consisted of PBMCs. The CDR3 region is CASSSLAGGLSDTQYF. The CDR3 nucleotides are TGTGCCAGCAGTTCCCTAGCGGGGGGCCTGTCAGATACGCAGTATTTT.